These 11 T cell receptor beta chains were sequenced from one sample in a study of blood T cell repertoires in COVID-19. The data were produced by immunoSEQ multiplex PCR, yet TCRdb's version contains in-frame clones alone and is incomplete. Among approximately 160,000 clones listed, more than 60% were seen once. Specimen: peripheral blood. The receptors shown here come from a man aged 70 or older with acute or convalescent COVID-19.

The chain combines TRBV9 with TRBJ2-2; 8 nucleotides match TRBD1. With 4 bases clipped from V and 4 bases from J, the junction kept 6 bases outside the gene matches. Germline assignment: CDR1 SGDLS and CDR2 YYNGEE. The CDR3 covers 15 residues. The DNA for the CDR3 is TGTGCCAGCAGCCGGGACAGGTCGACCACCGGGGAGCTGTTTTTT. Translation gives CASSRDRSTTGELFF. Full variable domain (rest looked up from reference TRBV9 and TRBJ2-2): DSGVTQTPKHLITATGQRVTLRCSPRSGDLSVYWYQQSLDQGLQFLIQYYNGEERAKGNILERFSAQQFPDLHSELNLSSLELGDSALYFCASSRDRSTTGELFFGEGSRLTVL.

The chain uses TRBV25-1 and TRBJ2-2, with D perhaps TRBD2 (6 bases). This CDR3 spans 16 amino acids. Germline V CDR1 and CDR2: MGHDK, SYGVNS. V lost 1 base and J lost 3, with 12 bases in between. The CDR3 DNA follows: TGTGCCAGCAGTGAATTTATCGGCGGGGACACCGGGGAGCTGTTTTTT. Protein product: CASSEFIGGDTGELFF.

The gene calls are TRBV6-6 and TRBJ2-7; 9 bases line up with TRBD2. The CDR3 sequence is 15 residues long. Germline V gives CDR1 MNHNY, CDR2 SVGAGI (reference sequence). V dropped 6 bases and J dropped 2; count of bases not matched to a gene: 8. CDR3 nucleotides: TGTGCCAGCAGACCCGGGACTAGCAACACCTACGAGCAGTACTTC. Encoded protein: CASRPGTSNTYEQYF.

The chain joins TRBV7-2 to TRBJ2-3; TRBD2 matches 12 bases. Trimming at V came to 6 bases and at J to 2 bases, leaving 12 bases not matched to a gene. The CDR3 has 18 amino acids. Looked up from germline, CDR1 is SGHTA and CDR2 is FQGNSA. The CDR3 sequence: CASRILAGGLGPTDTQYF. For the CDR3, the DNA is TGTGCCAGCAGGATACTAGCGGGGGGCCTAGGACCCACAGATACGCAGTATTTT.

In its sample, this clone was seen a few times. The chain employs TRBV12-3 or TRBV12-4 and TRBJ1-1; 9 positions agree with TRBD1. Unmatched junction bases numbered 12, after V lost 7 bases and J lost 12 bases. The CDR3 consists of 13 residues. The CDR3 is CASKPGTGRLTFF. CDR3 coding DNA: TGTGCCAGCAAACCGGGGACAGGGAGACTAACTTTCTTT.

V is TRBV11-2 and J is TRBJ2-7; D remains ambiguous. Trimming shortened V by 3 bases and J by 0 bases, and 9 bases separated the two germline ends. CDR1 is SGHAT and CDR2 is FQNNGV in the germline V gene. The CDR3 spans 14 residues. The CDR3, as DNA: TGTGCCAGCAGCTTGCGACGGAGCTCCTACGAGCAGTACTTC. This encodes CASSLRRSSYEQYF.

The chain has TRBV13 and TRBJ2-1; 8 bases agree with TRBD2. Germline V gives CDR1 PRHDT, CDR2 FYEKMQ (reference sequence). The V and J ends lost 8 bases and 4 bases, in that order; junction bases with no gene match: 7. This CDR3 region has 14 residues. The CDR3 loop reads CASSRGGQYNEQFF. As DNA, the CDR3 is TGTGCCAGCTCCCGGGGGGGCCAATACAATGAGCAGTTCTTC. Looking up the rest from reference TRBV13 and TRBJ2-1 gives the full variable domain: AAGVIQSPRHLIKEKRETATLKCYPIPRHDTVYWYQQGPGQDPQFLISFYEKMQSDKGSIPDRFSAQQFSDYHSELNMSSLELGDSALYFCASSRGGQYNEQFFGPGTRLTVL.

The rearrangement uses TRBV15 and TRBJ2-2; TRBD1 matches at 8 bases. V trimming: 5 bases; J trimming: 1 base; junction bases outside the gene matches: 6. CDR1 is LNHNV and CDR2 is YYDKDF in the germline V gene (reference sequence). The CDR3 has 16 amino acids. CDR3 DNA sequence: TGTGCCACCAGCTCGCCGGGGACAGGGAACACCGGGGAGCTGTTTTTT. Its protein is CATSSPGTGNTGELFF.

This chain links TRBV19 with TRBJ1-5; 10 bases line up with TRBD1. CDR3 length equals 17 residues. V shed 1 base, J shed 4 bases, and the junction held 7 bases outside the gene matches. Germline CDR1 is LNHDA and CDR2 is SQIVND (reference sequence). DNA for the CDR3: TGTGCCAGTAGTATAGTGGGGGGACAGGGGTCGAATCAGCCCCAGCATTTT. Its translation: CASSIVGGQGSNQPQHF.

This clone was seen once. The chain joins TRBV14 to TRBJ2-5; D ambiguous. Germline CDR1 and CDR2: SGHDN and FVKESK. The CDR3 has 15 amino acids. Trimming stripped 3 bases from V and 5 bases from J, with 16 bases between. The CDR3, as DNA: TGTGCCAGCAGCCACCACCCTCGTGGGCTGGAGACCCAGTACTTC. This gives the protein CASSHHPRGLETQYF.

The chain joins TRBV2 to TRBJ2-5; D remains ambiguous. Germline values: CDR1 SNHLY, CDR2 FYNNEI. CDR3 size: 13 residues. Trimming pared 6 bases from V and 1 base from J, leaving 9 bases between. As DNA, the CDR3 is TGTGCCAGCAGGCACAGTTCCCAAGAGACCCAGTACTTC. Encoded protein: CASRHSSQETQYF.